This T cell receptor (beta chain) was documented in a study of blood T cell repertoires in COVID-19. Assay used: immunoSEQ multiplex PCR; TCRdb lists only in-frame clones, some missing. The sample comprises fewer than 500,000 clones, about 87% of which are singletons, and 0.7% to 0.85% rests with the top ten. V was shortened by 3 bases and J by 5 bases, with 13 bases between the two germline ends. The CDR3 length is 15 residues. The germline gives CDR1 KGHDR, CDR2 SFDVKD. Sequenced sample: peripheral blood. This TCR was recovered from a man aged 18-30 years with COVID-19, enrolled during active disease. The rearrangement links TRBV24-1 to TRBJ1-5; no definite D call. The CDR3 DNA is TGTGCCACCAGTGATAAGGCCGGGAGGCATCAGCCCCAGCATTTT. Translation gives CATSDKAGRHQPQHF.